These T cell receptor beta chains were read from a single sample in a study of T cells after yellow fever vaccination. TCRdb itself ran the 5' RACE reads through MiXCR, one entry per CDR3 protein. The data hold about 120,000 distinct CDR3 sequences, with 8.9% observed a single time. The starting material was CD8+ T cells sorted from PBMCs, obtained on the day of the yellow fever booster vaccination. These receptor sequences come from a man between 18 and 35 years old who received the YFV17D yellow fever vaccine. Each CDR3 is given with its conserved first and last residue. The D gene is left open where the match is weak. Clone size is not always given. Where it is, it says once, few, many or a class for expanded clones.

d_gene	abundance	v_gene	j_gene	CDR3aa	CDR3nt
-	few	TRBV7-2	TRBJ1-5	CASSTPGNQPQHF	TGTGCCAGCAGCACCCCAGGCAATCAGCCCCAGCATTTT
-	many	TRBV7-9	TRBJ1-1	CASSSTNPGPLYEAFF	TGTGCCAGCAGCTCAACGAACCCCGGACCGCTCTATGAAGCTTTCTTT
-	many	TRBV5-6	TRBJ1-3	CASSSQFYSGNTIYF	TGTGCCAGCAGCTCCCAGTTCTACTCTGGAAACACCATATATTTT
-	-	TRBV12-3/TRBV12-4	TRBJ1-2	CASTLGVDGYTF	TGTGCCAGCACCCTAGGGGTTGATGGCTACACCTTC
TRBD1	few	TRBV4-1	TRBJ2-7	CASSPTGLTYEQYF	TGCGCCAGCAGCCCGACAGGGCTTACCTACGAGCAGTACTTC
-	-	TRBV29-1	TRBJ2-7	CSAPGPGSYEQYF	TGCAGCGCCCCCGGGCCAGGCTCCTACGAGCAGTACTTC
-	few	TRBV4-1	TRBJ1-4	CASSQRINEKLFF	TGCGCCAGCAGCCAAAGGATTAATGAAAAACTGTTTTTT
TRBD1	-	TRBV5-1	TRBJ2-5	CASSHIGVRQGAIPPQETQYF	TGCGCCAGCAGCCATATTGGGGTCCGACAGGGGGCGATCCCCCCCCAAGAGACCCAGTACTTC
-	-	TRBV4-2	TRBJ2-7	CASSQEGSVVYEQYF	TGTGCCAGCAGCCAAGAAGGCTCCGTGGTTTACGAGCAGTACTTC
-	-	TRBV2	TRBJ2-3	CASTFPHGLGNTDTQYF	TGTGCCAGCACCTTCCCTCACGGACTGGGAAACACGGATACGCAGTATTTT
-	-	TRBV13	TRBJ2-1	CASSLGAQTGHEQFF	TGTGCCAGCAGCTTAGGGGCCCAGACAGGCCATGAGCAGTTCTTC
-	-	TRBV5-4	TRBJ1-1	CASSAWMGNTEAFF	TGTGCCAGCAGCGCCTGGATGGGGAACACTGAAGCTTTCTTT
TRBD2	-	TRBV6-1	TRBJ2-5	CASSELAGTQETQYF	TGTGCCAGCAGTGAACTAGCGGGGACCCAAGAGACCCAGTACTTC
TRBD2	few	TRBV7-9	TRBJ2-1	CASSLSSGGAVEQFF	TGTGCCAGCAGCTTATCTAGCGGGGGGGCGGTTGAGCAGTTCTTC
-	few	TRBV11-2	TRBJ1-5	CASSLAGGRWPQHF	TGTGCCAGCAGCTTAGCGGGGGGGCGTTGGCCCCAGCATTTT
TRBD1	-	TRBV5-1	TRBJ1-1	CASSLSRDRGLGTEAFF	TGCGCCAGCAGCTTGTCCCGGGACAGGGGATTAGGAACTGAAGCTTTCTTT
TRBD1	few	TRBV4-1	TRBJ1-2	CASSQEVQGALNYGYTF	TGCGCCAGCAGCCAAGAGGTACAGGGGGCTCTTAACTATGGCTACACCTTC
-	-	TRBV11-2	TRBJ1-2	CASSQDPDYGYTF	TGTGCCAGCAGCCAAGACCCCGACTATGGCTACACCTTC
TRBD2	-	TRBV7-2	TRBJ2-5	CASSSLGGGVETQYF	TGTGCCAGCAGCTCACTTGGCGGGGGGGTGGAGACCCAGTACTTC
-	many	TRBV29-1	TRBJ2-2	CSVLGTHNTGELFF	TGCAGCGTTTTGGGGACTCATAACACCGGGGAGCTGTTTTTT
-	-	TRBV28	TRBJ1-4	CASSFILRTRAGTTNEKLFF	TGTGCCAGCAGTTTTATTTTGCGGACACGGGCAGGCACTACTAATGAAAAACTGTTTTTT
-	few	TRBV4-1	TRBJ1-5	CASSQEWGLGQPQHF	TGCGCCAGCAGCCAAGAATGGGGGCTAGGGCAGCCCCAGCATTTT
-	few	TRBV6-2/TRBV6-3	TRBJ2-1	CASSYVWALYNEQFF	TGTGCCAGCAGTTACGTCTGGGCCTTATACAATGAGCAGTTCTTC
-	-	TRBV11-2	TRBJ2-3	CASSLFGGRTDTQYF	TGTGCCAGCAGCTTATTCGGGGGGCGTACAGATACGCAGTATTTT
-	-	TRBV7-2	TRBJ2-3	CASSSRGPGALGDTQYF	TGTGCCAGCAGCTCCCGCGGTCCGGGGGCGCTGGGAGATACGCAGTATTTT
-	many	TRBV20-1	TRBJ2-3	CSARGRTDTQYF	TGCAGTGCCCGGGGGCGAACAGATACGCAGTATTTT
TRBD1	few	TRBV25-1	TRBJ2-7	CASSGINRDRGYEQYF	TGTGCCAGCAGTGGTATTAACCGGGACAGGGGGTACGAGCAGTACTTC
-	-	TRBV4-1	TRBJ2-2	CASSQAVPATGELFF	TGCGCCAGCAGCCAAGCAGTCCCGGCCACCGGGGAGCTGTTTTTT
TRBD1	few	TRBV12-3/TRBV12-4	TRBJ1-6	CASSPGTGGGRAPLHF	TGTGCCAGCAGTCCCGGGACAGGGGGCGGGAGGGCACCCCTCCACTTT
-	-	TRBV19	TRBJ1-1	CASSIGQSEAFF	TGTGCCAGTAGTATAGGACAGAGTGAAGCTTTCTTT
-	-	TRBV5-1	TRBJ2-1	CASTHAPGYTNEQFF	TGCGCCAGCACCCACGCCCCCGGCTACACCAATGAGCAGTTCTTC
TRBD2	few	TRBV4-3	TRBJ2-1	CASSQELAGATFYNEQFF	TGCGCCAGCAGCCAAGAACTAGCGGGGGCTACCTTCTACAATGAGCAGTTCTTC
-	few	TRBV29-1	TRBJ2-1	CSVFTSINYNEQFF	TGCAGCGTTTTTACTAGCATTAACTACAATGAGCAGTTCTTC
-	many	TRBV9	TRBJ1-5	CASSAFGNQPQHF	TGTGCCAGCAGCGCGTTCGGCAATCAGCCCCAGCATTTT
-	few	TRBV5-1	TRBJ2-7	CASSMPTGRIHEQYF	TGCGCCAGCAGCATGCCGACGGGACGTATTCACGAGCAGTACTTC
-	many	TRBV13	TRBJ1-1	CASSLLGTTEAFF	TGTGCCAGCAGCTTACTCGGGACCACTGAAGCTTTCTTT
-	-	TRBV14	TRBJ1-1	CACLPLNTEAFF	TGTGCCTGCCTCCCGTTGAACACTGAAGCTTTCTTT
-	few	TRBV5-1	TRBJ2-1	CASSPAGTNEQFF	TGCGCCAGCAGCCCTGCCGGGACAAATGAGCAGTTCTTC
-	-	TRBV12-3/TRBV12-4	TRBJ2-7	CASTPVGGPSHEQYF	TGTGCCAGCACCCCGGTCGGGGGGCCGAGCCACGAGCAGTACTTC
-	-	TRBV18	TRBJ1-1	CASSPYSNTEAFF	TGTGCCAGCTCACCATATTCGAACACTGAAGCTTTCTTT
-	few	TRBV25-1	TRBJ2-5	CASSLGRETQYF	TGTGCCAGCAGTCTTGGGCGAGAGACCCAGTACTTC
-	few	TRBV6-6	TRBJ1-1	CASSYGGADEAFF	TGTGCCAGCAGTTACGGGGGGGCTGATGAAGCTTTCTTT